Below are 26 T cell receptor beta chains sequenced from a single sample in a study of blood T cell repertoires in COVID-19. The repertoire was sequenced with immunoSEQ multiplex PCR; TCRdb's copy has only in-frame clones and lacks some. The sample has roughly 70,000 clones; about 90% are singletons. The specimen was peripheral blood. The receptors were sampled from a woman over 75 with active COVID-19.

This chain connects TRBV29-1 to TRBJ2-3; TRBD1 agrees at 12 bases. Germline-derived CDR1 and CDR2 are SQVTM and ANQGSEA. V lost 2 bases to trimming and J lost 5 bases; unmatched junction nucleotides: 11. The CDR3 consists of 17 residues. CDR3 DNA: TGCAGCGTTGAATACCGGGACAGGGGGCTCGAGGAAGATACGCAGTATTTT. It yields the protein CSVEYRDRGLEEDTQYF.

The genes are TRBV15 and TRBJ2-7, with D uncertain. The V end lost 1 base, the J end lost 4 bases, and 5 bases lay between the germline ends. CDR3 length: 12 residues. Per the germline V gene, CDR1 is LNHNV and CDR2 is YYDKDF (reference sequence). The CDR3, as DNA: TGTGCCACCAGCAGAGCCGGGTACGAGCAGTACTTC. The encoded protein is CATSRAGYEQYF. Based on the CDR3 plus reference TRBV15 and TRBJ2-7, the full variable domain is DAMVIQNPRYQVTQFGKPVTLSCSQTLNHNVMYWYQQKSSQAPKLLFHYYDKDFNNEADTPDNFQSRRPNTSFCFLDIRSPGLGDTAMYLCATSRAGYEQYFGPGTRLTVT.

The CDR3 sequence is CASSSGSSNQPQHF. The CDR3 DNA reads TGTGCCAGCAGCTCCGGGTCAAGCAATCAGCCCCAGCATTTT. The chain uses TRBV7-9 and TRBJ1-5; D uncertain. V dropped 4 bases and J dropped 1 base, with 8 bases sitting between them. The CDR3 length is 14 residues. The germline gives CDR1 SEHNR, CDR2 FQNEAQ (reference sequence).

The table lists this clone with a few counts. V gene TRBV21-1 combines with J gene TRBJ2-5; TRBD2 is the table's D call and was not checked against the DNA. TRBV21-1 is a pseudogene locus. The CDR3 contains 16 residues. Here the CDR3 reads CASLRVRLAGVETQYF. CDR3 coding DNA: TGTGCCAGCCTTCGGGTGAGGCTAGCGGGAGTAGAGACCCAGTACTTC.

This clone has a single count. The V and J genes are TRBV20-1 and TRBJ2-3; D unclear. CDR1 and CDR2 from the germline V gene are DFQATT and SNEGSKA (reference sequence). V dropped 1 base and J dropped 4 bases, with 3 bases sitting between them. The CDR3 consists of 11 residues. CDR3 loop: CSARAADTQYF. The DNA of the CDR3 is TGCAGTGCTAGAGCGGCAGATACGCAGTATTTT.

This clone was seen a single time. This rearrangement joins TRBV19 to TRBJ2-5, with 7 bases identical to TRBD2. CDR3 size: 13 residues. The V segment lost 8 bases and the J segment 2 bases; nucleotides outside the gene matches: 5. Germline CDR1 LNHDA, CDR2 SQIVND (reference sequence). CDR3 sequence: CASSREEQETQYF. CDR3 coding DNA: TGTGCCAGTTCCCGGGAGGAACAAGAGACCCAGTACTTC.

This chain links TRBV11-3 with TRBJ2-3; 13 positions agree with TRBD2. This CDR3 comprises 20 residues. V was pared by 0 bases and J by 1 base, with 10 bases of the junction left unmatched. The germline V gene encodes CDR1 SGHNT and CDR2 YENEEA. For the CDR3, the DNA is TGTGCCAGCAGCTTAGAGACCCCGGGACTAGCGGGATTTTGCACAGATACGCAGTATTTT. Amino acid sequence: CASSLETPGLAGFCTDTQYF.

The gene calls are TRBV7-6 and TRBJ2-7; 9 bases line up with TRBD2. V gave up 5 bases and J gave up 2 bases; unmatched junction bases: 19. The CDR3 is 19 residues long. The germline V gene encodes CDR1 SGHVS and CDR2 FNYEAQ. The CDR3 nucleotides are TGTGCCAGCAGCCTCGGGGGGGGCCGAGAGACTAGCGGTACCTACGAGCAGTACTTC. Amino acids: CASSLGGGRETSGTYEQYF.

The chain is built from TRBV7-3 and TRBJ2-3; the match to TRBD2 covers 7 bases. Germline values: CDR1 SGHTA, CDR2 FQGTGA. With 0 bases clipped from V and 5 bases from J, the junction kept 5 bases outside the gene matches. The CDR3 consists of 15 residues. CDR3 loop: CASSLTREGVDTQYF. In DNA, the CDR3 is TGTGCCAGCAGCTTAACGAGGGAGGGAGTAGATACGCAGTATTTT. Full variable domain (rest looked up from reference TRBV7-3 and TRBJ2-3): GAGVSQTPSNKVTEKGKYVELRCDPISGHTALYWYRQSLGQGPEFLIYFQGTGAADDSGLPNDRFFAVRPEGSVSTLKIQRTERGDSAVYLCASSLTREGVDTQYFGPGTRLTVL.

V usage is TRBV7-2 and J usage is TRBJ1-4; D might be TRBD1 (5 bases). Germline CDR1 reads SGHTA; CDR2 reads FQGNSA. The CDR3 consists of 14 residues. The V and J ends lost 5 bases and 7 bases respectively, with 14 bases between them. The CDR3 DNA is TGTGCCAGCAGCGCCCAGGGTCCGGGTGAAAAACTGTTTTTT. Protein: CASSAQGPGEKLFF.

The chain employs TRBV18 and TRBJ2-1; 9 bases are shared with TRBD1. The CDR3 consists of 14 residues. Germline V CDR1 and CDR2: KGHSH, LQKENI. V was pared by 4 bases and J by 6 bases, with 4 bases of the junction left unmatched. The CDR3 loop is CASSLTTGGNEQFF. DNA for the CDR3: TGTGCCAGCTCACTCACGACAGGGGGCAATGAGCAGTTCTTC.

This chain uses TRBV15 with TRBJ2-1; possibly TRBD1 for D (6 bases). Looked up from germline, CDR1 is LNHNV and CDR2 is YYDKDF (reference sequence). The CDR3 is 15 residues long. V lost 0 bases and J 8 bases, leaving 14 bases between the germline ends. The CDR3 region is CATSRDEGVIDEQFF. The CDR3 DNA follows: TGTGCCACCAGCAGAGATGAGGGGGTAATCGATGAGCAGTTCTTC.

This sequence joins TRBV7-6 and TRBJ2-7, with D perhaps TRBD1 (6 bases). The germline V gene has CDR1 SGHVS and CDR2 FNYEAQ. With 5 bases removed from V and 3 bases from J, the gap between germline ends came to 17 bases. The CDR3 is made up of 15 amino acids. CDR3 coding DNA: TGTGCCAGCAGCCCCCCATCACACAGGGTCTACGAGCAGTACTTC. This gives the protein CASSPPSHRVYEQYF.

The chain employs TRBV5-4 and TRBJ2-7; the D gene is possibly TRBD2 (6 bases). CDR3 length: 18 amino acids. From germline, CDR1 is SGHNT and CDR2 YYREEE (reference sequence). V lost 4 bases to trimming and J lost 3 bases, with 26 bases between them. The CDR3 region has the DNA TGTGCCAGCAGCCCCTCTCTCCCACGGGAGACACTGTACTACGAGCAGTACTTC. It specifies CASSPSLPRETLYYEQYF.

The sample holds one count of this clone. The V call is TRBV12-3 or TRBV12-4, the J call TRBJ2-5; no firm D call. This CDR3 has 11 residues. Trimming left V 7 bases short and J 7 bases short, with 10 bases between. Here the CDR3 reads CASTGYGTQYF. The CDR3 nucleotides read TGTGCCAGCACCGGGTACGGGACCCAGTACTTC.

The V call is TRBV11-2, the J call TRBJ2-5; TRBD2 might be the D (5 bases). The germline V and J ends were trimmed by 4 bases and 2 bases, with 8 bases remaining between them. Germline V gene sequence: CDR1 SGHAT, CDR2 FQNNGV. The CDR3 is 13 residues long. This chain's CDR3 is CASSYGKQETQYF. The DNA of the CDR3 is TGTGCCAGCAGCTACGGGAAGCAAGAGACCCAGTACTTC.

The gene calls are TRBV7-9 and TRBJ2-2, with D possibly being TRBD2 (5 bases). The germline V and J ends were trimmed by 5 bases and 4 bases, with 11 bases remaining between them. There are 14 residues in the CDR3. The germline CDR1 and CDR2 sequences are SEHNR and FQNEAQ (reference sequence). The CDR3: CASSRLEATGELFF. CDR3 coding DNA: TGTGCCAGCAGCCGACTGGAGGCCACCGGGGAGCTGTTTTTT.

The chain joins TRBV7-2 to TRBJ2-1; D uncertain. This CDR3 is built from 16 residues. Germline V CDR1 and CDR2: SGHTA, FQGNSA. V lost 2 bases and J lost 1, with 12 bases in between. The CDR3 bases are TGTGCCAGCAGCTTACTCGGCGGCCTTTCCTACAATGAGCAGTTCTTC. This codes for CASSLLGGLSYNEQFF.

This clone has just one count. The rearrangement joins TRBV11-2 to TRBJ2-7, with D tentatively TRBD2 (6 bases). Trimming left V 5 bases short and J 5 bases short, with 13 bases between. The CDR3 is 13 amino acids. The germline V gene has CDR1 SGHAT and CDR2 FQNNGV. CDR3 nucleotide sequence: TGTGCCAGCAGCCGTAGGAGGGAGAACGAGCAGTACTTC. Translation gives CASSRRRENEQYF.

The chain employs TRBV27 and TRBJ2-5; 7 bases match TRBD2. Trimming cost V 3 bases and J 4 bases; bases outside gene matches: 2. The CDR3 is 13 residues long. Germline values: CDR1 MNHEY, CDR2 SMNVEV (reference sequence). The CDR3 sequence is CASSFGGGETQYF. In nucleotides, the CDR3 is TGTGCCAGCAGTTTTGGGGGGGGAGAGACCCAGTACTTC.

The V gene is TRBV18, the J gene TRBJ2-2, with TRBD2 matching over 7 bases. V trimming: 5 bases; J trimming: 7 bases; junction bases outside the gene matches: 13. This CDR3 contains 16 residues. The germline CDR1 and CDR2 sequences are KGHSH and LQKENI. CDR3 sequence: CASSRGLRESGGELFF. CDR3 nucleotide sequence: TGTGCCAGCTCAAGGGGACTGCGGGAGTCCGGCGGGGAGCTGTTTTTT. The variable domain in full, with the rest retrieved from reference TRBV18 and TRBJ2-2, is NAGVMQNPRHLVRRRGQEARLRCSPMKGHSHVYWYRQLPEEGLKFMVYLQKENIIDESGMPKERFSAEFPKEGPSILRIQQVVRGDSAAYFCASSRGLRESGGELFFGEGSRLTVL.

This chain links TRBV28 with TRBJ1-5, with D perhaps matching TRBD1 (6 bases). CDR3 size: 14 residues. Germline lookup yields CDR1 MDHEN and CDR2 SYDVKM. Trimming removed 5 bases from V and 7 bases from J, with 15 bases in between. CDR3 nucleotide sequence: TGTGCCAGCAGTCCGCCCAGGGGATGGCAGCCCCAGCATTTT. It codes for CASSPPRGWQPQHF.

This clone was seen a handful of times. The V call is TRBV10-3, the J call TRBJ1-3; D gene uncertain. Per the germline V gene, CDR1 is ENHRY and CDR2 is SYGVKD. Trimming stripped 8 bases from V and 3 bases from J, with 2 bases between. This CDR3 is built from 10 residues. Here the CDR3 DNA reads TGTGCCATCTATGGAAACACCATATATTTT. It encodes CAIYGNTIYF.

The chain carries TRBV7-2 and TRBJ1-1, with 7 bases fitting TRBD1. The CDR3 totals 13 residues. Trimming removed 7 bases from V and 5 bases from J; junction bases left unmatched: 7. Germline V gene lookup returns CDR1 SGHTA and CDR2 FQGNSA. CDR3 DNA sequence: TGTGCCAGCAAACAGGGGCCAGGAACTGAAGCTTTCTTT. It specifies CASKQGPGTEAFF. Variable domain in full (rest from reference TRBV7-2 and TRBJ1-1): GAGVSQSPSNKVTEKGKDVELRCDPISGHTALYWYRQSLGQGLEFLIYFQGNSAPDKSGLPSDRFSAERTGGSVSTLTIQRTQQEDSAVYLCASKQGPGTEAFFGQGTRLTVV.

The gene calls are TRBV21-1 and TRBJ1-5; TRBD1, the table's D call, was not compared with the DNA. TRBV21-1 is reported as a pseudogene. This CDR3 contains 14 residues. The CDR3 reads CARESGQRGMPQHF. DNA for the CDR3: TGTGCCAGAGAATCAGGACAGCGAGGGATGCCCCAGCATTTT.

The genes are TRBV28 and TRBJ2-3; TRBD2 agrees at 11 bases. The length of the CDR3 is 16 residues. Germline lookup yields CDR1 MDHEN and CDR2 SYDVKM. The V gene end was trimmed by 6 bases and the J gene end by 3 bases; junction bases not matched to a gene: 8. The CDR3 DNA is TGTGCCAGCAGCGACAATAGCGGGAGGGCTACAGATACGCAGTATTTT. This gives the protein CASSDNSGRATDTQYF.